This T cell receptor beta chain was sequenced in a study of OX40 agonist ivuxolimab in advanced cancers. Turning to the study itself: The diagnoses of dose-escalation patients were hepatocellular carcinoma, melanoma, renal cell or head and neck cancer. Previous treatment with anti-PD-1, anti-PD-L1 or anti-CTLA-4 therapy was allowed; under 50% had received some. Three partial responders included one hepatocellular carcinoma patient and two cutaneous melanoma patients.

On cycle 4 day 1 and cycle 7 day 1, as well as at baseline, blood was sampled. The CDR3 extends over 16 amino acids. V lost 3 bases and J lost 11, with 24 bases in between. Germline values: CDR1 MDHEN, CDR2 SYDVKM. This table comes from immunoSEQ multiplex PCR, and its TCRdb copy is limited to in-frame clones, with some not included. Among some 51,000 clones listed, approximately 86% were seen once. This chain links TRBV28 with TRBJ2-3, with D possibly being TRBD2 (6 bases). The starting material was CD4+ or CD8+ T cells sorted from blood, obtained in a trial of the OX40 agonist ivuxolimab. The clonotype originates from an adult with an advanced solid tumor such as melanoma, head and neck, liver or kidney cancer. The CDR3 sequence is CASSFQLPGYRRVQYF. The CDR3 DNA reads TGTGCCAGCAGTTTCCAACTTCCGGGCTACCGGAGGGTGCAGTATTTT.